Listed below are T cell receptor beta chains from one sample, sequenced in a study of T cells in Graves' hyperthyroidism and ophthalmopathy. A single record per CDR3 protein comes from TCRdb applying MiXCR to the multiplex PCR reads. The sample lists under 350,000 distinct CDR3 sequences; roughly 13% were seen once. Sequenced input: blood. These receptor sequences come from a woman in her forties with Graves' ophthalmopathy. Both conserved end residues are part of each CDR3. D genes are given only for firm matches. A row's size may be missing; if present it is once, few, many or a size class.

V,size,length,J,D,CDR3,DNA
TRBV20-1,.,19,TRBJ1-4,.,CSASAWGRAKVATNEKLFF,TGCAGTGCTAGCGCTTGGGGCAGGGCGAAAGTTGCAACTAATGAAAAACTGTTTTTT
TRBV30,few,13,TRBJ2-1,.,CAWSVGAHNEQFF,TGTGCCTGGAGTGTAGGAGCTCACAATGAGCAGTTCTTC
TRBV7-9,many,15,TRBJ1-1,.,CASSFGVSMNTEAFF,TGTGCCAGCAGCTTTGGTGTATCTATGAACACTGAAGCTTTCTTT
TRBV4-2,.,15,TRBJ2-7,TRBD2,CASSQVAGGSHEQYF,TGTGCCAGCAGCCAAGTAGCGGGAGGGAGCCACGAGCAGTACTTC
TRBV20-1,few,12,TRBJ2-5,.,CSAQGGQETQYF,TGCAGTGCTCAGGGAGGACAAGAGACCCAGTACTTC
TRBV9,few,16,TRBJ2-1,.,CASSARSGTSYNEQFF,TGTGCCAGCAGCGCCCGGAGTGGGACCTCCTACAATGAGCAGTTCTTC
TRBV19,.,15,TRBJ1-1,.,CASSGRGRGPEGAFF,TGTGCCAGTAGTGGTCGAGGCCGGGGACCAGAAGGAGCTTTCTTT
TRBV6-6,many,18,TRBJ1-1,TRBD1,CASSYSRDRVSGRTEAFF,TGTGCCAGCAGTTACTCCCGGGACAGGGTTTCTGGGAGGACTGAAGCTTTCTTT
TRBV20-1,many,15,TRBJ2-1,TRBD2,CSALAVPSSYNEQFF,TGCAGTGCTCTAGCGGTCCCGAGCTCCTACAATGAGCAGTTCTTC
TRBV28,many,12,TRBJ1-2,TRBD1,CASIGTAHGYTF,TGTGCCAGCATCGGGACAGCCCATGGCTACACCTTC
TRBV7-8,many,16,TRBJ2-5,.,CASSYGPSVGRETQYF,TGTGCCAGCAGCTACGGGCCTAGCGTCGGTAGGGAGACCCAGTACTTC
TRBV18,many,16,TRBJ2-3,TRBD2,CASSPRAGGSTDTQYF,TGTGCCAGCTCACCAAGAGCGGGAGGGAGCACAGATACGCAGTATTTT